The source of this TCR beta chain is a study of blood T cell repertoires in COVID-19. The data were produced by immunoSEQ multiplex PCR, yet TCRdb's version contains in-frame clones alone and is incomplete. The table has more than 150,000 clones, roughly 87% seen once. This CDR3 region has 16 residues. V lost 4 bases, J lost 5 bases, and 10 bases stayed unmatched. Germline V lookup: CDR1 KGHSH, CDR2 LQKENI. This sequence was found in a woman in her 40s with acute or convalescent COVID-19. V usage is TRBV18 and J usage is TRBJ2-2; 7 bases are a match to TRBD1. The sequencing sample was made of peripheral blood. The CDR3 bases are TGTGCCAGCTCACTGATCGACAGGGATGCAACCGGGGAGCTGTTTTTT. Translating it yields CASSLIDRDATGELFF.